These 13 T cell receptor beta chains originate from one sample sequenced in a study of T cell responses to AZD1222 COVID-19 vaccine. Assay used: immunoSEQ multiplex PCR; TCRdb lists only in-frame clones, some missing. The data show 15,000 to 20,000 clones, roughly 90% seen once. The sequencing used peripheral blood, collected 28 days after the second AZD1222 dose. These receptors came from an adult who received the AZD1222 COVID-19 vaccine.

This chain uses TRBV11-2 with TRBJ1-4, with TRBD1 identical over 11 bases. Trimming removed 3 bases from V and 8 bases from J; junction bases left unmatched: 14. The CDR3 has 18 residues. Germline V gives CDR1 SGHAT, CDR2 FQNNGV. CDR3: CASSLAGQGQGVGEKLFF. The CDR3, as DNA: TGTGCCAGCAGCTTGGCGGGCCAGGGACAGGGGGTAGGGGAAAAACTGTTTTTT.

This clone appeared once. The V gene is TRBV6-1, the J gene TRBJ2-5; 12 bases line up with TRBD2. The CDR3 is 18 residues long. V was pared by 2 bases and J by 5 bases, with 12 bases of the junction left unmatched. Germline CDR1 MNHNS, CDR2 SASEGT. CDR3 DNA: TGTGCCAGCAGTGAATGGTCTAGCGGGGGGGCCCAACTGGAGACCCAGTACTTC. Residues: CASSEWSSGGAQLETQYF.

CDR3 sequence (DNA): TGCGCCAGCAGCCCGAGGGTAGCGGGGGAGAGTGAGCAGTTCTTC. It codes for CASSPRVAGESEQFF. The genes are TRBV5-1 and TRBJ2-1, with 9 positions matching TRBD2. Per germline, CDR1 SGHRS and CDR2 YFSETQ. After removal of 4 bases from V and 9 bases from J, the junction contained 11 bases not matched to a gene. There are 15 residues in the CDR3.

J is TRBJ2-5 and V is TRBV3-1 (or the pseudogene TRBV3-2), with D possibly matching TRBD2 (6 bases). The CDR3 has 15 amino acids. V was cut by 1 base and J by 2 bases, with 11 bases left in between. Germline V CDR1 and CDR2: LGHDT, YNNKEL (reference sequence). The chain's CDR3 is CASSQGLASQETQYF. The CDR3 DNA sequence: TGTGCCAGCAGCCAAGGGCTAGCGAGTCAAGAGACCCAGTACTTC.

This chain uses TRBV7-2 with TRBJ2-2; 7 bases fit TRBD2. CDR1 and CDR2 (germline): SGHTA, FQGNSA. With V trimmed by 2 bases and J by 7 bases, 10 bases remained unmatched. The CDR3 loop spans 16 amino acids. CDR3 nucleotide sequence: TGTGCCAGCAGCTTATCCCAGCGGGGCGGTAGCGGGGAGCTGTTTTTT. Its translation: CASSLSQRGGSGELFF.

This chain connects TRBV6-1 to TRBJ2-3, with 13 bases lining up with TRBD2. This CDR3 comprises 17 residues. The J segment lost 1 base and the V segment lost 4 bases, leaving 5 bases of the junction unmatched. Germline V gene sequence: CDR1 MNHNS, CDR2 SASEGT. DNA of the CDR3: TGTGCCAGCAGTGTACTAGCGGGAGGGCAGGGCACAGATACGCAGTATTTT. Translated, it gives CASSVLAGGQGTDTQYF.

The CDR3, as DNA: TGTGCCAGCTCCCTGGGGGGGCTCGAGCAGTACGTC. Residues: CASSLGGLEQYV. This chain links TRBV28 with TRBJ2-7; D is perhaps TRBD2 (7 bases). The ends were cut back, 8 bases at V and 6 bases at J, with 14 bases in the middle. Germline V gives CDR1 MDHEN, CDR2 SYDVKM. This CDR3 contains 12 residues.

The rearrangement uses TRBV7-9 and TRBJ2-3, with D perhaps given as TRBD1 or TRBD2 (5 bases each). The germline gives CDR1 SEHNR, CDR2 FQNEAQ (reference sequence). The ends were cut back, 5 bases at V and 2 bases at J, with 11 bases in the middle. CDR3 length equals 14 residues. The CDR3 is CASSPPGTTDTQYF. DNA for the CDR3: TGTGCCAGCAGCCCCCCGGGGACCACAGATACGCAGTATTTT.

This sequence joins TRBV7-8 and TRBJ2-4, with D tentatively TRBD1 or TRBD2 (5 bases each). Trimming stripped 11 bases from V and 0 bases from J, with 11 bases between. CDR3 length: 13 amino acids. The germline V gene encodes CDR1 SGHVS and CDR2 FQNEAQ. CDR3 in amino acids: CASGQRAKNIQYF. The CDR3 DNA is TGTGCCTCGGGGCAGAGAGCCAAAAACATTCAGTACTTC.

The chain couples TRBV4-2 to TRBJ2-3; 8 nucleotides agree with TRBD2. The CDR3 has 15 amino acids. CDR1 and CDR2 (germline): LGHNA, YNFKEQ. The ends lost 0 bases at V and 6 bases at J; junction bases unmatched: 5. The CDR3 spells CASSQDYGGEDTQYF. The CDR3 DNA reads as TGTGCCAGCAGCCAAGACTACGGGGGGGAGGATACGCAGTATTTT.

The chain carries TRBV28 and TRBJ1-3; no reliable D call. There are 14 residues in the CDR3. Trimming stripped 3 bases from V and 4 bases from J, with 10 bases between. Germline lookup yields CDR1 MDHEN and CDR2 SYDVKM. The CDR3 is CASSFSFGGNTIYF. CDR3 nucleotides: TGTGCCAGCAGTTTCAGTTTTGGCGGAAACACCATATATTTT. Supplemented by reference TRBV28 and TRBJ1-3, the full variable domain reads DVKVTQSSRYLVKRTGEKVFLECVQDMDHENMFWYRQDPGLGLRLIYFSYDVKMKEKGDIPEGYSVSREKKERFSLILESASTNQTSMYLCASSFSFGGNTIYFGEGSWLTVV.

The rearrangement joins TRBV6-5 to TRBJ2-7; 8 positions match TRBD2. This CDR3 spans 15 amino acids. The V gene's germline CDR1 is MNHEY and CDR2 SVGAGI. The ends lost 4 bases at V and 0 bases at J; junction bases unmatched: 5. The DNA of the CDR3 is TGTGCCAGCAGTTCGAGGCGGGGGGCCTCCTACGAGCAGTACGTC. Encoded protein: CASSSRRGASYEQYV.

V and J are TRBV10-3 and TRBJ1-1; possibly TRBD1 for D (6 bases). Per the germline V gene, CDR1 is ENHRY and CDR2 is SYGVKD. Trimming removed 4 bases from V and 5 bases from J, with 17 bases in between. CDR3 length equals 15 residues. CDR3 loop: CAISVQGRGTTEAFF. The CDR3 bases are TGTGCCATCAGTGTCCAGGGGCGCGGAACGACTGAAGCTTTCTTT.